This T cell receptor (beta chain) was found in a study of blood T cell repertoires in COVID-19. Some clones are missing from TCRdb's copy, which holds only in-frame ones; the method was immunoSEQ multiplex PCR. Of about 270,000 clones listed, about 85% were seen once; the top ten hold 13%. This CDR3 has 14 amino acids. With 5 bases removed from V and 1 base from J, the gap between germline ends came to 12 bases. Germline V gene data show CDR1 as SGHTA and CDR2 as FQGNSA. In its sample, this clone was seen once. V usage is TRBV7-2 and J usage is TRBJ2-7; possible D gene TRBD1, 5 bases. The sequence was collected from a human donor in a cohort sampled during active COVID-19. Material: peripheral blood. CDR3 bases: TGTGCCAGCAGCGAACGACAGCTTTCCTACGAGCAGTACTTC. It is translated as CASSERQLSYEQYF.